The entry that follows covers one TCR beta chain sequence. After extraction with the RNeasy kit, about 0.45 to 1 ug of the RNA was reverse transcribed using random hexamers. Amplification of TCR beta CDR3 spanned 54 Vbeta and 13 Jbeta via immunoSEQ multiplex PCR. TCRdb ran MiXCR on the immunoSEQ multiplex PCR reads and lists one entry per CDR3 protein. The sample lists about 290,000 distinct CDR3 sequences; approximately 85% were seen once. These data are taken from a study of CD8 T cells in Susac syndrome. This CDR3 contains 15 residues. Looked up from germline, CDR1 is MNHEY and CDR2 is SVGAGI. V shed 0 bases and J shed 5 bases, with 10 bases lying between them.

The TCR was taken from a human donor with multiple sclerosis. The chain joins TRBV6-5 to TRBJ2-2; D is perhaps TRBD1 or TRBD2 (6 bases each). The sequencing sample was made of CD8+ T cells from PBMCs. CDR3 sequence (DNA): TGTGCCAGCAGTTACTCAGGGGGAGGAACCGGGGAGCTGTTTTTT. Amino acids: CASSYSGGGTGELFF.